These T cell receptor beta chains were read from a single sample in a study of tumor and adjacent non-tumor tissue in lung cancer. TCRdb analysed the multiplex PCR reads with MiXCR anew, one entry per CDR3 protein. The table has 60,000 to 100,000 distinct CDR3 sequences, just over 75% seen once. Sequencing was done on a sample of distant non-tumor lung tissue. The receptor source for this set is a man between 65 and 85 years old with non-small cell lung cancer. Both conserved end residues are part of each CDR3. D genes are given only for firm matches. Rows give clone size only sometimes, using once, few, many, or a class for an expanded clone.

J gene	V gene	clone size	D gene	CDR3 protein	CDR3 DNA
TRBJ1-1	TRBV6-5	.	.	CGSSWGLNTEALF	TGTGGCAGCAGTTGGGGTCTGAACACTGAAGCTCTCTTT
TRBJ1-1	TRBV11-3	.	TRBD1	CANSLGGLLGNEAFF	TGTGCCAACAGTTTAGGGGGCTTGTTGGGCAATGAAGCTTTCTTT
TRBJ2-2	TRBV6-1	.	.	CASSEAEETGELFF	TGTGCCAGCAGTGAAGCTGAGGAAACCGGGGAGCTGTTTTTT
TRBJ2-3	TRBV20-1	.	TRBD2	CSAKLAPNTDTQYF	TGCAGTGCTAAACTAGCGCCTAACACAGATACGCAATATTTT
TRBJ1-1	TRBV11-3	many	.	CASSFRERTLKNEAFF	TGTGCCAGCAGCTTCCGGGAAAGAACCCTGAAAAATGAAGCTTTCTTT
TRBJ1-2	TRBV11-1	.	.	CANSIYRYGYTF	TGTGCCAACAGCATATATAGATATGGCTACACCTTC
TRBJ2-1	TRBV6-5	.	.	CVSSRSTGPYNEQFF	TGTGTCAGCAGTCGATCGACTGGTCCCTACAATGAGCAGTTCTTC
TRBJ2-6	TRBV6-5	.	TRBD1	CPSSSGTGGSGANILTF	TGTCCCAGTAGTTCCGGGACAGGGGGCTCTGGGGCCAACATCCTGACTTTC
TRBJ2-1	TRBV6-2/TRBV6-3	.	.	CASRVGINLDEQFF	TGTGCCAGCAGAGTTGGGATCAATCTAGATGAGCAGTTCTTC
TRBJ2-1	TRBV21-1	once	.	CASSTPGWGGEQFF	TGTGCCAGCAGCACCCCAGGATGGGGGGGTGAGCAGTTCTTC
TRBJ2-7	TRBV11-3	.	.	CASNLVRYGQYF	TGTGCCAGCAACTTAGTCCGGTACGGGCAGTACTTC
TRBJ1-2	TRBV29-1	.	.	CSVVTHQSSGEDGYTF	TGCAGCGTTGTCACGCATCAATCCTCGGGAGAAGATGGCTACACCTTC
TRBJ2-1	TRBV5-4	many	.	CASSPTGNLYNEQFF	TGTGCCAGCAGCCCAACAGGGAACCTTTACAATGAGCAGTTCTTC
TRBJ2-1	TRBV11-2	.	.	CASTTGNGQFF	TGTGCCAGCACCACGGGCAATGGGCAGTTCTTC
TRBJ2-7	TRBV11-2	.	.	CASSLDKEGRHEQYF	TGTGCCAGCAGCTTAGACAAGGAGGGCAGGCACGAGCAGTACTTC
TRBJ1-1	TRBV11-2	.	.	CESSPPNVGGTEALF	TGTGAAAGCAGCCCCCCCAACGTTGGGGGCACTGAAGCTCTCTTT
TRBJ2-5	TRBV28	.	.	CASSLTNVNQETKYF	TGTGCCAGCAGTTTAACTAACGTTAACCAAGAGACCAAGTACTTC
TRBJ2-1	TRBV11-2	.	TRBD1	CASRSVGTGNINEQFF	TGTGCCAGCAGGTCGGTCGGGACAGGGAATATCAATGAGCAGTTCTTC
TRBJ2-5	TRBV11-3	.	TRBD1	CDSSQGQGAHVTQYF	TGTGACAGCAGCCAAGGACAGGGGGCACACGTAACCCAATACTTC
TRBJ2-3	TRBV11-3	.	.	CVSTCREVSTNTQYF	TGTGTCAGCACCTGTCGGGAAGTAAGCACGAATACGCAGTATTTT
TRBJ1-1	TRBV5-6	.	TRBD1	CACSKTGTAMNTEAFF	TGTGCCTGCAGCAAAACCGGGACAGCAATGAACACTGAAGCTTTCTTT
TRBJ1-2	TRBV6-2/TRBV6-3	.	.	CDTSWGLYGYTF	TGTGACACCTCCTGGGGGTTATATGGATACACCTTC
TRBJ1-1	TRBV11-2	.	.	CGSSPPNVGGIETFF	TGTGGCAGCAGCCCCCCCAACGTTGGGGGGATTGAAACTTTCTTT
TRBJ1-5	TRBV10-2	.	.	CASGESDRRNQPHHF	TGCGCCAGCGGTGAGTCTGACAGGCGGAATCAGCCCCACCATTTT
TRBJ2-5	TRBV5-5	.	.	CPNSLASPETEYF	TGTCCCAACAGCCTGGCCAGTCCGGAGACCGAGTACTTC
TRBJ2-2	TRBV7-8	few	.	CASSTTVASRVAGELFF	TGTGCCAGCAGCACCACTGTTGCTAGCAGAGTCGCCGGGGAGCTGTTTTTT
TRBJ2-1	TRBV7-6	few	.	CASSWTEGHNEQFF	TGTGCCAGCAGCTGGACGGAGGGGCACAATGAGCAGTTCTTC
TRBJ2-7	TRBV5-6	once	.	CASSLGFRGFYAQYF	TGTGCCAGCAGCTTGGGATTTCGTGGATTCTACGCGCAGTACTTC
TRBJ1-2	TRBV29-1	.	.	CSVQEYVQGHTSYGYTF	TGTAGCGTTCAAGAGTACGTTCAGGGCCATACTAGCTATGGCTACACCTTC
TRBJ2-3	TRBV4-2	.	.	CASSREGVTDTQYF	TGTGCCAGTTCGAGAGAGGGTGTGACAGATACACAGTATTTT
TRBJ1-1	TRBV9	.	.	CDSSPGDMRTEAFF	TGTGACAGCAGCCCAGGGGACATGAGAACTGAAGCTTTCTTT